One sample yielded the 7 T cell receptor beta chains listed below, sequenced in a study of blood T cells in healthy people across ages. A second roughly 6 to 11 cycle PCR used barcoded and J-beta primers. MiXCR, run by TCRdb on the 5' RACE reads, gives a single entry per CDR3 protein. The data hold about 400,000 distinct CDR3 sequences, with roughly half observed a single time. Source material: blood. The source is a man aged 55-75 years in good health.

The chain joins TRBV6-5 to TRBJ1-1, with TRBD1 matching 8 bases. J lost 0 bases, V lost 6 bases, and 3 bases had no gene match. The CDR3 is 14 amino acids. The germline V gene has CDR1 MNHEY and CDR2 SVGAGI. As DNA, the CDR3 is TGTGCCAGCAGCTCGACAGGGGTGAACACTGAAGCTTTCTTT. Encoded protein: CASSSTGVNTEAFF.

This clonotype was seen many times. CDR3 bases: TGCAGTGCTAGAGGGGACACTCAGTTCGACGAGCAGTACTTC. Amino acids: CSARGDTQFDEQYF. The rearrangement uses TRBV20-1 and TRBJ2-5, with a weak D call TRBD1 (6 bases). The J call may be incorrect, as the DNA end agrees better with TRBJ2-7. The CDR3 sequence is 14 residues long. Germline lookup yields CDR1 DFQATT and CDR2 SNEGSKA (reference sequence).

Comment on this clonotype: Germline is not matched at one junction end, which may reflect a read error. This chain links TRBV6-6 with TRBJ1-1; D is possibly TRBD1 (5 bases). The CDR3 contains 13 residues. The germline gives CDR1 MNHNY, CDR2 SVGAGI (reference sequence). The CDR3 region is CAGSSQGESEAFF. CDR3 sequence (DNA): TGTGCCGGCAGCAGCCAGGGAGAATCTGAAGCTTTCTTT.

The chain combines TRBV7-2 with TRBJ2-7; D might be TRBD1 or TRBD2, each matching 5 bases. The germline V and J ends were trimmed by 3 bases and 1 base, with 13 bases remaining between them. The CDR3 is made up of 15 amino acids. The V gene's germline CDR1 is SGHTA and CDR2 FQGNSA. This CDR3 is CASSFGHTGSYEQYF. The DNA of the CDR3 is TGTGCCAGCAGCTTCGGACACACGGGGTCCTACGAGCAGTACTTC.

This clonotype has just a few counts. CDR3: CASSLAAYQETQYF. The CDR3 DNA follows: TGTGCCAGCAGCTTAGCGGCGTACCAAGAGACCCAGTACTTC. V gene TRBV7-9 combines with J gene TRBJ2-5; D is unclear. Trimming removed 0 bases at V and 0 bases at J, with 5 bases between. Looked up from germline, CDR1 is SEHNR and CDR2 is FQNEAQ (reference sequence). The length of the CDR3 is 14 residues. The full variable domain, with the rest looked up from reference TRBV7-9 and TRBJ2-5, is DTGVSQNPRHKITKRGQNVTFRCDPISEHNRLYWYRQTLGQGPEFLTYFQNEAQLEKSRLLSDRFSAERPKGSFSTLEIQRTEQGDSAMYLCASSLAAYQETQYFGPGTRLLVL.

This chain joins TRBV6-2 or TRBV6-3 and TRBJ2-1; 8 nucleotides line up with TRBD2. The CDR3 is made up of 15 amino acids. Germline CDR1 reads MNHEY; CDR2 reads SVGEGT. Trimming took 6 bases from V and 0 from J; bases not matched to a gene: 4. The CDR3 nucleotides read TGTGCCAGCAGCCATCGGGAGGGCTCCTACAATGAGCAGTTCTTC. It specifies CASSHREGSYNEQFF.

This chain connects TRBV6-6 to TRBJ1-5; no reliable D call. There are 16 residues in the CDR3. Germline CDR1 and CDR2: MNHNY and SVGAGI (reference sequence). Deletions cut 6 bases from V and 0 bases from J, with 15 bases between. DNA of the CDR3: TGTGCCAGCAGCCCTAATCGGCCGCATAGCAATCAGCCCCAGCATTTT. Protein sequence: CASSPNRPHSNQPQHF.